This entry lists 11 T cell receptor beta chains sequenced from one sample in a study of graft-versus-host responses after intestinal transplantation. What these receptors recognize is not known. Clones were read by immunoSEQ multiplex PCR, and TCRdb kept only the in-frame ones, dropping some. The data contain tens of thousands of clones, nearly 90% of them seen just once; the ten biggest clones take up roughly 4%. Material: unstimulated CD8+ T cells sorted from spleen or lymph node cells, obtained before transplant. The receptors come from a human donor who was the organ donor for an intestinal transplant.

This chain connects TRBV19 to TRBJ2-7, with D unresolved. V dropped 1 base and J dropped 3 bases, with 7 bases sitting between them. CDR1 LNHDA and CDR2 SQIVND come from the germline V gene (reference sequence). CDR3 length equals 13 residues. The DNA for the CDR3 is TGTGCCAGTAGTATAGCACTTCACTACGAGCAGTACGTC. As protein: CASSIALHYEQYV.

The CDR3 loop is CATSRGLAGEQFF. For the CDR3, the DNA is TGTGCCACCAGCAGGGGACTAGCGGGGGAGCAGTTCTTC. V usage is TRBV15 and J usage is TRBJ2-1, with 13 nucleotides matching TRBD2. CDR1 and CDR2 (germline): LNHNV, YYDKDF (reference sequence). V was clipped by 3 bases and J by 10 bases; unmatched bases: 0. This CDR3 has 13 residues.

The chain employs TRBV6-1 and TRBJ2-7, with D possibly being TRBD1 (5 bases). In germline, CDR1 is MNHNS, CDR2 SASEGT. V was pared by 7 bases and J by 2 bases, with 12 bases between. The CDR3 is 13 amino acids. CDR3 protein: CASTPGHTYEQYV. CDR3 DNA sequence: TGTGCCAGCACCCCTGGACACACCTACGAGCAGTACGTC.

V gene TRBV7-8 combines with J gene TRBJ1-5; 7 bases map to TRBD1. The V segment lost 0 bases and the J segment 7 bases; nucleotides outside the gene matches: 6. This CDR3 has 15 amino acids. Germline-derived CDR1 and CDR2 are SGHVS and FQNEAQ. CDR3 nucleotide sequence: TGTGCCAGCAGCTTAGCGACAGGGCTGGGGCAGCCCCAGCATTTT. Translated, it gives CASSLATGLGQPQHF.

CDR3 protein: CASSLTSGIRYEQYV. Here the CDR3 DNA reads TGCGCCAGCAGCTTGACTAGCGGTATTCGTTACGAGCAGTACGTC. The genes are TRBV5-1 and TRBJ2-7; 8 bases are shared with TRBD2. J lost 4 bases, V lost 1 base, and 7 bases had no gene match. CDR1 is SGHRS, CDR2 YFSETQ, per germline. This CDR3 contains 15 residues.

The chain recombines TRBV27 with TRBJ1-5, with D tentatively TRBD1 (5 bases). V lost 4 bases to trimming and J lost 6 bases, with 13 bases between them. Germline CDR1 and CDR2: MNHEY and SMNVEV (reference sequence). CDR3 length: 14 residues. DNA of the CDR3: TGTGCCAGCAGTTCTCTTCAGGGAGGTCAGCCCCAGCATTTT. Translated: CASSSLQGGQPQHF.

The rearrangement links TRBV28 to TRBJ1-2; perhaps TRBD1 as D (6 bases). The CDR3 length is 16 residues. Between the trimmed V and J ends, which lost 5 bases and 4 bases, there was a span of 20 bases. Germline loops: CDR1 MDHEN, CDR2 SYDVKM. Written as DNA, the CDR3 is TGTGCCAGCAGTCCTCAGACAGGTGATAAGGTCTATGGCTACACCTTC. Translated, it gives CASSPQTGDKVYGYTF.

The chain's CDR3 is CASSGSPGRLEAEAFF. CDR3 DNA: TGTGCCAGCAGCGGCAGTCCGGGCAGGTTGGAGGCTGAAGCTTTCTTT. The rearrangement uses TRBV9 and TRBJ1-1; no definite D call. Per germline, CDR1 SGDLS and CDR2 YYNGEE. Between the trimmed V and J ends, which lost 3 bases and 6 bases, there was a span of 21 bases. This CDR3 spans 16 amino acids.

The V gene is TRBV29-1, the J gene TRBJ2-1, with TRBD1 as a possible D gene (6 bases). The CDR3 has 15 residues. The V end lost 6 bases, the J end lost 1 base, and 16 bases lay between the germline ends. Germline CDR1 SQVTM, CDR2 ANQGSEA. CDR3 sequence: CSVKPQTGSYNEQFF. CDR3 DNA sequence: TGCAGCGTGAAGCCCCAAACAGGGTCCTACAATGAGCAGTTCTTC.

This chain uses TRBV6-5 with TRBJ2-2; 12 bases line up with TRBD2. Germline V gene lookup returns CDR1 MNHEY and CDR2 SVGAGI. V was clipped by 5 bases and J by 11 bases; unmatched bases: 6. This CDR3 is 14 amino acids long. CDR3 DNA: TGTGCCAGCAGTCGGACTAGCGGGGCCCACGAGCTGTTTTTT. Amino acids: CASSRTSGAHELFF.

This clone was seen more than once but under ten times. The junction and the germline gene differ at one end; a read error may be behind it. This chain links TRBV6-5 with TRBJ1-4; D is undetermined. This CDR3 comprises 13 residues. Germline CDR1 reads MNHEY; CDR2 reads SVGAGI. DNA for the CDR3: TGTGCCAGCAGTTACAACGTAGGAGAAATACTGTTTTTT. It translates to CASSYNVGEILFF.